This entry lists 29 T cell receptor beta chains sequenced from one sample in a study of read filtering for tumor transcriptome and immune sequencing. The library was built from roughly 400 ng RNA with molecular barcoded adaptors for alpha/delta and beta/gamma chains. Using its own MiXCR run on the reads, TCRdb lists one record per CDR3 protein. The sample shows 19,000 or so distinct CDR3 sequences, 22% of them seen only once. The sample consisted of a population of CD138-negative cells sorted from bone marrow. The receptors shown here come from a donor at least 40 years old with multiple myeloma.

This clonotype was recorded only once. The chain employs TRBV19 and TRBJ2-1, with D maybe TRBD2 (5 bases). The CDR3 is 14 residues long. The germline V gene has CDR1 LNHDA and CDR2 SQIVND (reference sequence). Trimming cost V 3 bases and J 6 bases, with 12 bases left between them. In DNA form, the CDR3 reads TGTGCCAGTAGTATGCGTGAGGGCCTCAATGAGCAGTTCTTC. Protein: CASSMREGLNEQFF.

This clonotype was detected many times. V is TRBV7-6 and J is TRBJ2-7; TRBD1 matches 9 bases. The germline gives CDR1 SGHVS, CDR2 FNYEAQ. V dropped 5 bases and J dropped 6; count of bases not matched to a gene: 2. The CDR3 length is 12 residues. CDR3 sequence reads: CASSQTGGEQYF. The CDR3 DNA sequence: TGTGCCAGCAGCCAGACAGGGGGCGAGCAGTACTTC.

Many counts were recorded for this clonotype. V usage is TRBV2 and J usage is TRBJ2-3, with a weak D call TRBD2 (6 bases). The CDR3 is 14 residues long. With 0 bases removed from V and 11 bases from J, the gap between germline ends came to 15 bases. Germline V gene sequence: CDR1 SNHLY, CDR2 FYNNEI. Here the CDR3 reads CASSEARSWGEQYF. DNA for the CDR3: TGTGCCAGCAGTGAAGCGCGGAGTTGGGGGGAGCAGTATTTT. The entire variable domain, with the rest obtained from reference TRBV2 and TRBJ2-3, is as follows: EPEVTQTPSHQVTQMGQEVILRCVPISNHLYFYWYRQILGQKVEFLVSFYNNEISEKSEIFDDQFSVERPDGSNFTLKIRSTKLEDSAMYFCASSEARSWGEQYFGPGTRLTVL.

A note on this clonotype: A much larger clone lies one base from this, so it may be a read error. The DNA for the CDR3 is TGTGCCAGCAGTCGGGGTTACAATGAGCGGTTCTTC. As protein: CASSRGYNERFF. This chain connects TRBV12-3 or TRBV12-4 to TRBJ2-1, with D perhaps TRBD2 (5 bases). The CDR3 extends over 12 amino acids.

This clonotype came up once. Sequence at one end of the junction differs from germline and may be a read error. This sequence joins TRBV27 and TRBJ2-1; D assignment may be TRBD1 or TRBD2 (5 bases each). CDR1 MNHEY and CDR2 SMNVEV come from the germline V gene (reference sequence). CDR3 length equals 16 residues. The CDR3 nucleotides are TGTGCCAGCAGTTCCCCGGGACCAGCGTCCTACAATGGGCAGTTCTTC. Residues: CASSSPGPASYNGQFF.

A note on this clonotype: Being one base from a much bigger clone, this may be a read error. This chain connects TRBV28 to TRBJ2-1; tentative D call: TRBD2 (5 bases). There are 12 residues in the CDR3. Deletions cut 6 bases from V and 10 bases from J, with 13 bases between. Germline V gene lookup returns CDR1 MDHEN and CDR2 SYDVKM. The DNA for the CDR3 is TGTGCCAGCAGACGTGACTATAAGGAGCAGTTCTTC. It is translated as CASRRDYKEQFF.

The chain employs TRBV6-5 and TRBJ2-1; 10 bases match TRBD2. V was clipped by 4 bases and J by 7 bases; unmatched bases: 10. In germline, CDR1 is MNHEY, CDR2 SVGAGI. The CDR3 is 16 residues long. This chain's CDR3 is CASSSLAGEVWNEQFF. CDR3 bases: TGTGCCAGCAGTTCCCTAGCGGGAGAGGTCTGGAATGAGCAGTTCTTC.

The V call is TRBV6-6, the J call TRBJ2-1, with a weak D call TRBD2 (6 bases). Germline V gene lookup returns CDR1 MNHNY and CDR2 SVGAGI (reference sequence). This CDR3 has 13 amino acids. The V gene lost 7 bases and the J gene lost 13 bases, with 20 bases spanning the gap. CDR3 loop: CASTLSSVALQFF. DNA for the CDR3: TGTGCCAGCACCCTATCTAGCGTTGCCCTTCAGTTCTTC.

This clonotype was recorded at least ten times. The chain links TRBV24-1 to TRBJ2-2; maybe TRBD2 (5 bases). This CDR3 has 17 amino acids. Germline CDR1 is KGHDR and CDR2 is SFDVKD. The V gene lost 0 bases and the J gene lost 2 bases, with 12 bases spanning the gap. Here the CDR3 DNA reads TGTGCCACCAGTGATTTGCCTCCGGGGATAAACACCGGGGAGCTGTTTTTT. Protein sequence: CATSDLPPGINTGELFF.

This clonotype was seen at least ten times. The CDR3 spells CASSFTGGPYNEQFF. The DNA of the CDR3 is TGTGCCAGCAGTTTCACGGGAGGGCCCTACAATGAGCAGTTCTTC. The chain joins TRBV28 to TRBJ2-1; TRBD2 matches 8 bases. The length of the CDR3 is 15 residues. CDR1 and CDR2 (germline): MDHEN, SYDVKM. Unmatched junction bases numbered 3, after V lost 3 bases and J lost 2 bases.

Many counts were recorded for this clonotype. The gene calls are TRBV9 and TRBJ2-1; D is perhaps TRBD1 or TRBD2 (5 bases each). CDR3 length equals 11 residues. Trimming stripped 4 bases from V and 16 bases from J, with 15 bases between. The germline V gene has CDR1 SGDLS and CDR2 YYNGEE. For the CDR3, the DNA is TGTGCCAGCAGCACGGGGACCCAGTTTTTCTTC. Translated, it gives CASSTGTQFFF.

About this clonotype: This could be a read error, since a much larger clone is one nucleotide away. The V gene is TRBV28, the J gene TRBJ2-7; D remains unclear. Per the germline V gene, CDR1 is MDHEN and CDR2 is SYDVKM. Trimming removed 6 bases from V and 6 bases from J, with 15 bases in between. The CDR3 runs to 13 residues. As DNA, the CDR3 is TGTGCCAGCAGCCCCGGCTCTCCCTGCGAGCAGTACTTC. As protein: CASSPGSPCEQYF.

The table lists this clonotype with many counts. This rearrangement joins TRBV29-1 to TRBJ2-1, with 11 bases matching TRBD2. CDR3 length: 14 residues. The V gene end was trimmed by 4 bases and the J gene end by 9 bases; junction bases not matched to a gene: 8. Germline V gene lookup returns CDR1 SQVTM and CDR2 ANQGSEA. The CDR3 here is CSVVGSGRAGEQFF. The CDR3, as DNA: TGCAGCGTTGTCGGTAGCGGGAGGGCCGGTGAGCAGTTCTTC.

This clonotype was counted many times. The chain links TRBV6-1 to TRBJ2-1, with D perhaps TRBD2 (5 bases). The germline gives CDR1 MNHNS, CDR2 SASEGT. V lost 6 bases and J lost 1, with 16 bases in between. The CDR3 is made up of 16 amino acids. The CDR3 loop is CASSSLETRSYNEQFF. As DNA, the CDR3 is TGTGCCAGCAGCTCGTTGGAAACTAGGTCCTACAATGAGCAGTTCTTC.

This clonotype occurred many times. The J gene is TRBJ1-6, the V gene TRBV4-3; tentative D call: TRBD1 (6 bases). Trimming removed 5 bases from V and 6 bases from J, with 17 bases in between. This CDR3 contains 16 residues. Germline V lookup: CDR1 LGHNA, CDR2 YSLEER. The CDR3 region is CASSERAGVSNSPLHF. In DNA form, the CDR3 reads TGCGCCAGCAGCGAAAGAGCAGGGGTTTCTAATTCACCCCTCCACTTT.

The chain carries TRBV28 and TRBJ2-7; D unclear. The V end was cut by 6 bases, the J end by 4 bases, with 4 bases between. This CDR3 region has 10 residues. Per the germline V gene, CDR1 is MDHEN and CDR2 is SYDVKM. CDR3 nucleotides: TGTGCCAGCAGAAGATACGAGCAGTACTTC. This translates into CASRRYEQYF.

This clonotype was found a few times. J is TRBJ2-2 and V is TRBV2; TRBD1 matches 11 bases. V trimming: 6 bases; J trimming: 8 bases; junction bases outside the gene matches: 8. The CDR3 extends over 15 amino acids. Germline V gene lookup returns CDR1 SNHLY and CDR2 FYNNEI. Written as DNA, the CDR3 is TGTGCCAGCAGCGCCGGGACAGGGGGAGTGGGGGAGCTGTTTTTT. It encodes CASSAGTGGVGELFF. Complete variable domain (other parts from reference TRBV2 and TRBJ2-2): EPEVTQTPSHQVTQMGQEVILRCVPISNHLYFYWYRQILGQKVEFLVSFYNNEISEKSEIFDDQFSVERPDGSNFTLKIRSTKLEDSAMYFCASSAGTGGVGELFFGEGSRLTVL.

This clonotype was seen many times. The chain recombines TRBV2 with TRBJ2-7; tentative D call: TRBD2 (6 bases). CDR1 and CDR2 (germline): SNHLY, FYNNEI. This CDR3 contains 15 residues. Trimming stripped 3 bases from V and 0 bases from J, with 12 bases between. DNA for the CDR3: TGTGCCAGCAGTGAGCGGCTAGCGCCCTCCTACGAGCAGTACTTC. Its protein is CASSERLAPSYEQYF. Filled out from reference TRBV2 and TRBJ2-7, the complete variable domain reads EPEVTQTPSHQVTQMGQEVILRCVPISNHLYFYWYRQILGQKVEFLVSFYNNEISEKSEIFDDQFSVERPDGSNFTLKIRSTKLEDSAMYFCASSERLAPSYEQYFGPGTRLTVT.

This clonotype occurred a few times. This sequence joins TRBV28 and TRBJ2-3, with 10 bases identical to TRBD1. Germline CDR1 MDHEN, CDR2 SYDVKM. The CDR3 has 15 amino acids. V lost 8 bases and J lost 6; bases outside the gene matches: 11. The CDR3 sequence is CASGQGGSSGDTQYF. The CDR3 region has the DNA TGTGCCAGCGGACAGGGGGGATCCTCAGGGGATACGCAGTATTTT.

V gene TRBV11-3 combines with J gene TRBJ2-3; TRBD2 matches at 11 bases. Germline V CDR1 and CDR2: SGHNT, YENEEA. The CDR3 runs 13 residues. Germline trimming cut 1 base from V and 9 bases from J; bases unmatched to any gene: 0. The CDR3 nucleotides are TGTGCCAGCAGCTTAGGACTAGCGGGAACGCAGTATTTT. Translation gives CASSLGLAGTQYF.

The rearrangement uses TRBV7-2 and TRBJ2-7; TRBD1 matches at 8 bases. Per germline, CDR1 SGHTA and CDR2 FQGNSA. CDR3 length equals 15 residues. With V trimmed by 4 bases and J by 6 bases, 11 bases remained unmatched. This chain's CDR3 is CASSSQGGPRGEQYF. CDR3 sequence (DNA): TGTGCCAGCAGCTCACAGGGGGGCCCTCGGGGCGAGCAGTACTTC.

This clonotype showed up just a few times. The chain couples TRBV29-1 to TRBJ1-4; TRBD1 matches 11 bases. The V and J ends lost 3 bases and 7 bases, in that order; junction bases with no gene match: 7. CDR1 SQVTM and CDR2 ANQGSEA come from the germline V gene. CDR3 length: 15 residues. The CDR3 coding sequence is TGCAGCGTTGATAACCCGGGGACAGGGGGTGAAAAACTGTTTTTT. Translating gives CSVDNPGTGGEKLFF.

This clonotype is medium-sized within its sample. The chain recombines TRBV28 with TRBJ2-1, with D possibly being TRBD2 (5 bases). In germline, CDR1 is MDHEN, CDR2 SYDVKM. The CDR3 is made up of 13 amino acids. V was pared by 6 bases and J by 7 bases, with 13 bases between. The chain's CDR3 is CASRTKLVNEQFF. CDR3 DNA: TGTGCCAGCAGAACAAAACTAGTTAATGAGCAGTTCTTC.

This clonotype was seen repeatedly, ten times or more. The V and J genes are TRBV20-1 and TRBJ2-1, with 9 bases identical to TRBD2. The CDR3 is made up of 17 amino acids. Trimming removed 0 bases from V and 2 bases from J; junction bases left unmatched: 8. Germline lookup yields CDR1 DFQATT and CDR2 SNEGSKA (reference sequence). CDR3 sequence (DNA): TGCAGTGCTAGAGATCTGGAGCGGGAGGCGACCTACAATGAGCAGTTCTTC. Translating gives CSARDLEREATYNEQFF.

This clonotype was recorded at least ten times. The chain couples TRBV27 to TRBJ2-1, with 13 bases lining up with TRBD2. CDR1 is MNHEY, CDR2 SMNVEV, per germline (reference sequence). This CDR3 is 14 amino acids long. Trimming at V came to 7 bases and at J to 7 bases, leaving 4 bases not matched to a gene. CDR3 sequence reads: CASNGLAGDNEQFF. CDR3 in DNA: TGTGCCAGCAACGGACTAGCGGGAGATAATGAGCAGTTCTTC.

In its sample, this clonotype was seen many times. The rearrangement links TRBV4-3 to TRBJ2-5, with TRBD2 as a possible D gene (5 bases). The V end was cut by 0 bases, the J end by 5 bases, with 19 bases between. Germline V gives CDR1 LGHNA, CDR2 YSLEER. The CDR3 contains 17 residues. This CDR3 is CASSQESREPKGETQYF. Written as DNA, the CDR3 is TGCGCCAGCAGCCAAGAAAGCCGGGAACCAAAAGGGGAGACCCAGTACTTC.

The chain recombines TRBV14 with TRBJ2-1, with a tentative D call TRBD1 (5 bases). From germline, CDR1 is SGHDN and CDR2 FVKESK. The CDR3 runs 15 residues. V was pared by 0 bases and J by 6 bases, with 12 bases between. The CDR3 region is CASSQDMGPPNEQFF. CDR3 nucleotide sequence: TGTGCCAGCAGCCAAGATATGGGGCCTCCCAATGAGCAGTTCTTC. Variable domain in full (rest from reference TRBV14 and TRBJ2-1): EAGVTQFPSHSVIEKGQTVTLRCDPISGHDNLYWYRRVMGKEIKFLLHFVKESKQDESGMPNNRFLAERTGGTYSTLKVQPAELEDSGVYFCASSQDMGPPNEQFFGPGTRLTVL.

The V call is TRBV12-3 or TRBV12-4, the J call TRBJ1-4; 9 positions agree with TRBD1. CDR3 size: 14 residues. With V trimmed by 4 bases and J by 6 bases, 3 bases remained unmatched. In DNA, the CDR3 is TGTGCCAGCAGTTCGGGACAGGGCGATGAAAAACTGTTTTTT. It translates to CASSSGQGDEKLFF.

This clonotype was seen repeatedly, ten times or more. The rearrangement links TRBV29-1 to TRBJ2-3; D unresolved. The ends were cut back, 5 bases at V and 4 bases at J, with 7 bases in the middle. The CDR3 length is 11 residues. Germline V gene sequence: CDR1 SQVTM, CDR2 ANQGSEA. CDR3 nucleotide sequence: TGCAGCGTTCAAGGGTCAGATACGCAGTATTTT. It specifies CSVQGSDTQYF.